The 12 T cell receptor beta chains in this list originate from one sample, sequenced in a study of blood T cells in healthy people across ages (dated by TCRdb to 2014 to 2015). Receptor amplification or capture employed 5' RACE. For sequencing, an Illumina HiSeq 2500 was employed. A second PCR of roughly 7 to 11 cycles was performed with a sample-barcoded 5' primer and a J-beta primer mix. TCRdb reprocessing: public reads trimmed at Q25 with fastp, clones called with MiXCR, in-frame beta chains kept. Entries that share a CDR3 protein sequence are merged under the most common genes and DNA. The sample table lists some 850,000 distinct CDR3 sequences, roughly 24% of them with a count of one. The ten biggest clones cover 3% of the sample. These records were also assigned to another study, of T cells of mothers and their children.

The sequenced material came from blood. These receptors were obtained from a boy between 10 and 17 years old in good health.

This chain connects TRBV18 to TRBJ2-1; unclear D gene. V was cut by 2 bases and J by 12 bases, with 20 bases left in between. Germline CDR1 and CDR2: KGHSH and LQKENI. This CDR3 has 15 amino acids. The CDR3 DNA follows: TGTGCCAGCTCACCATCCGCGGTGGGCTTAGATGGGCAGTTCTTC. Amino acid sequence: CASSPSAVGLDGQFF. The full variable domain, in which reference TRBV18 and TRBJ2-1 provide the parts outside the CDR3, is NAGVMQNPRHLVRRRGQEARLRCSPMKGHSHVYWYRQLPEEGLKFMVYLQKENIIDESGMPKERFSAEFPKEGPSILRIQQVVRGDSAAYFCASSPSAVGLDGQFFGPGTRLTVL.

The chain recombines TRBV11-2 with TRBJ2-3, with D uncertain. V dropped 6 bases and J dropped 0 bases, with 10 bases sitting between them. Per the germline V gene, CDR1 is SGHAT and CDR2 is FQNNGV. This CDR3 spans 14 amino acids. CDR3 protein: CASRLLSSTDTQYF. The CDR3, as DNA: TGTGCCAGCAGACTTCTGTCTAGCACAGATACGCAGTATTTT. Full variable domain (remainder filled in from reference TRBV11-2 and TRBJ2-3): EAGVAQSPRYKIIEKRQSVAFWCNPISGHATLYWYQQILGQGPKLLIQFQNNGVVDDSQLPKDRFSAERLKGVDSTLKIQPAKLEDSAVYLCASRLLSSTDTQYFGPGTRLTVL.

CDR3 nucleotides: TGTGCCAGTAGTATTCGCGCCGTACTGGGACAGACTAATGAAAAACTGTTTTTT. Its protein is CASSIRAVLGQTNEKLFF. V and J are TRBV19 and TRBJ1-4; 7 bases align to TRBD1. The V segment lost 3 bases and the J segment 2 bases; nucleotides outside the gene matches: 12. The CDR3 runs 18 residues. Germline V lookup: CDR1 LNHDA, CDR2 SQIVND (reference sequence).

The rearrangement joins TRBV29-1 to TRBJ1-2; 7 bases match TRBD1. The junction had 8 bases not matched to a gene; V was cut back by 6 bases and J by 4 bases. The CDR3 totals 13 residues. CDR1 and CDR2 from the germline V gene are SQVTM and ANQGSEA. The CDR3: CSVNRGYSYGYTF. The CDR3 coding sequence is TGCAGCGTCAACAGGGGATATAGCTATGGCTACACCTTC.

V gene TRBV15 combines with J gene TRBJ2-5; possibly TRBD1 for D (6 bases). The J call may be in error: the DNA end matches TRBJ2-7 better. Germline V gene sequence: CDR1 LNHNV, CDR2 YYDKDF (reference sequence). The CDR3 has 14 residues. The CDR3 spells CATSRRTDPYEQYF. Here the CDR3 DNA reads TGTGCCACCAGCAGACGGACAGACCCCTACGAGCAGTACTTC.

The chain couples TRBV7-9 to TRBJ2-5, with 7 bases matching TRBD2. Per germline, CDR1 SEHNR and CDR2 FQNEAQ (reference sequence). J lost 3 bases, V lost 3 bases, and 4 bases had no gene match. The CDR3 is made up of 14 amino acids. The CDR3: CASSFSTSEETQYF. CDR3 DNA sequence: TGTGCCAGCAGCTTCTCTACTAGCGAAGAGACCCAGTACTTC.

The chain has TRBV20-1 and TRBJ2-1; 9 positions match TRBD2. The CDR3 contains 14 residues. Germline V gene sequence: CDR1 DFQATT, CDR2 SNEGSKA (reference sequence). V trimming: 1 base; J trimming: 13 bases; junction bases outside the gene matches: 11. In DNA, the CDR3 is TGCAGTGCTAGAGCCGGGACTAGCCGCTCAGTCCAGTTCTTC. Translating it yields CSARAGTSRSVQFF.

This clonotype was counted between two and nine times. The DNA for the CDR3 is TGTGCCAGCAGTGTGATTTCGCCCGCTGAAGCTTTCTTT. This translates into CASSVISPAEAFF. The rearrangement joins TRBV12-3 or TRBV12-4 to TRBJ1-1; D unclear. This CDR3 comprises 13 residues. V was cut by 5 bases and J by 6 bases, with 13 bases left in between.

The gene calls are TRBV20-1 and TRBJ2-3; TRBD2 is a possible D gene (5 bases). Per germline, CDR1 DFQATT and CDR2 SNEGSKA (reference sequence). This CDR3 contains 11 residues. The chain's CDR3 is CSLASTDTQYF. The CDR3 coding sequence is TGCAGCCTAGCTAGCACAGATACGCAGTATTTT.

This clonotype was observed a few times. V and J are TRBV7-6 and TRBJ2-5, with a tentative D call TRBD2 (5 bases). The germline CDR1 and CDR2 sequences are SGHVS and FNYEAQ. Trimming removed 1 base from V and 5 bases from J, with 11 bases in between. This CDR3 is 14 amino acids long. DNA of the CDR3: TGTGCCAGCAGCTTAGTTACCACGGGGGAGACCCAGTACTTC. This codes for CASSLVTTGETQYF.

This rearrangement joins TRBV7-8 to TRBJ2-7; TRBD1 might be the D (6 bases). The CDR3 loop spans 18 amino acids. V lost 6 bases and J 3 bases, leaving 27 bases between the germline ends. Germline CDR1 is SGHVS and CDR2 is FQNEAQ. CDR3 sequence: CASSFNPGTRGNLYEQYF. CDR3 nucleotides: TGTGCCAGCAGTTTTAACCCCGGGACACGAGGGAACCTCTACGAGCAGTACTTC.

The CDR3 nucleotides read TGCAGCGTTGCACTTACCGAAGAGACCCAGTACTTC. Amino acid sequence: CSVALTEETQYF. The chain employs TRBV29-1 and TRBJ2-5, with D hard to call. The V end was cut by 4 bases, the J end by 3 bases, with 9 bases between. Germline V lookup: CDR1 SQVTM, CDR2 ANQGSEA. CDR3 size: 12 residues.